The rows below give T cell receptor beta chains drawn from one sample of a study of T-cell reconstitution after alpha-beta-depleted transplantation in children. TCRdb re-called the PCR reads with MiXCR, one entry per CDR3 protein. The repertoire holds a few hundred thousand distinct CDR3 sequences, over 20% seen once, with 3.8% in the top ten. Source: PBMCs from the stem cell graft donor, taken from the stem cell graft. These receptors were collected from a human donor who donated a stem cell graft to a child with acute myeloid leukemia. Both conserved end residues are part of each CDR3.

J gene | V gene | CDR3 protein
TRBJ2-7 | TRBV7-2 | CASSPLAISGEQYF
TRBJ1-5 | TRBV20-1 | CSAREDSFLINPQHF
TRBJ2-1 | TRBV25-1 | CASSGSYNEQFF
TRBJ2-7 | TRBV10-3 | CAISLAASGWDEQYF
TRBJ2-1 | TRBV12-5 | CASGLTGTGDNNDQFF
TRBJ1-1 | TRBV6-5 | CASSYQTRGGEAFF
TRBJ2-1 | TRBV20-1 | CSVTGASYNEQFF
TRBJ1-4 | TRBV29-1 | CSAGVGNEKLFF
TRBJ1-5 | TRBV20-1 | CSARADRSNQPQHF
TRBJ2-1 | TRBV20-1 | CSARDSLGRWDEQFF
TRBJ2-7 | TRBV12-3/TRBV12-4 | CASRSNLYEQYF
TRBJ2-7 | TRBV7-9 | CASSLVPAGYEQYF
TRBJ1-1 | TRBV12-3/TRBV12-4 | CASSLGEWTEAFF
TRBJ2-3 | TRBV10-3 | CAISGRDADTQYF
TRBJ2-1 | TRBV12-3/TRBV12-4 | CASSQLAGDVNEQFF
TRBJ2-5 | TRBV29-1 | CSGRLGPETQYF
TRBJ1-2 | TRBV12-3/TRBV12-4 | CASSPRQDYGYTF
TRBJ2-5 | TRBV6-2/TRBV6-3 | CASSFPETQYF
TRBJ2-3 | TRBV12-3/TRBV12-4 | CASSLGNSDTQYF
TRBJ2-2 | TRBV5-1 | CASSFTPGLAGGELFF
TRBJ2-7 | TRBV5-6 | CASSLRTGDLSGEQYF
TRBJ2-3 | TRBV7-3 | CASSFIAGGRDTQYF
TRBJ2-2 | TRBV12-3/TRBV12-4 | CASSFRGTGELFF